The entry below gives a single TCR beta chain sequence along with its context. The antigen is unknown. Other nucleotide sequences from this sample produce the same CDR3. The entry originates in a study of shared clonotypes between healthy human individuals. Study results and limitations: How much donors shared clonotypes was expected to be affected by sequencing depth.

Measured with immunoSEQ multiplex PCR; TCRdb has only the in-frame clones, and not every one. The table shows 2 million to 2.5 million clones, with under 95% occurring only once. The sequence was collected from a man aged 18 to 30 in good health. Some clones in this sample may be carry-over from other donors' samples. Sequencing input: naive CD4+ T cells from PBMCs. Subset given: CD45RA+ positively selected.

In nucleotides, the CDR3 is TGTGCCACCAGCAGAGGTGCCGGGGAGCTGTTTTTT. Translation: CATSRGAGELFF. This rearrangement joins TRBV15 to TRBJ2-2; D unresolved. In germline, CDR1 is LNHNV, CDR2 YYDKDF (reference sequence). V was pared by 1 base and J by 6 bases, with 3 bases between. This CDR3 has 12 amino acids. Drawing the rest from reference TRBV15 and TRBJ2-2, the complete variable domain is DAMVIQNPRYQVTQFGKPVTLSCSQTLNHNVMYWYQQKSSQAPKLLFHYYDKDFNNEADTPDNFQSRRPNTSFCFLDIRSPGLGDTAMYLCATSRGAGELFFGEGSRLTVL.